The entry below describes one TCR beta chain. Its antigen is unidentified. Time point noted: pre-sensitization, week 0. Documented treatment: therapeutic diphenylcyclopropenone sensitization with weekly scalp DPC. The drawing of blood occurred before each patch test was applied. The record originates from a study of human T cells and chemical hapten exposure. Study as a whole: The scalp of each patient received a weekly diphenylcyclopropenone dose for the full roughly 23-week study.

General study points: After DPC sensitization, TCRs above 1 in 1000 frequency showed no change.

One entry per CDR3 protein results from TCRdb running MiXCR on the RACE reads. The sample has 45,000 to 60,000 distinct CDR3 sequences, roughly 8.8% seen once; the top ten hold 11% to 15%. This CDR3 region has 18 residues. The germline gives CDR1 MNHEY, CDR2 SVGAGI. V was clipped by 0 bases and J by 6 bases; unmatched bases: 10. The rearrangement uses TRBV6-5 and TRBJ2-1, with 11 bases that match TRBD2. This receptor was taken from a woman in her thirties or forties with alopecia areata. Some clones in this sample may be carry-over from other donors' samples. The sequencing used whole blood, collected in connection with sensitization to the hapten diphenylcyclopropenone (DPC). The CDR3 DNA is TGTGCCAGCAGTTACTCCGAATTAGCGGGGGGGCTGGGCAATGAGCAGTTCTTC. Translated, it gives CASSYSELAGGLGNEQFF.